One sample yielded the 13 T cell receptor beta chains listed below, sequenced in a study of blood T cells in healthy people across ages. Combining a sample-barcoded 5' primer with a J-beta primer mix, a second PCR ran for 7 to 11 cycles. From the 5' RACE reads, TCRdb called clonotypes with MiXCR, one entry per CDR3 protein. This table has approximately 1.5 million distinct CDR3 sequences, about 32% appearing once. Material for sequencing was blood. The source of these receptors is a woman aged 25 to 39 in good health.

The chain carries TRBV27 and TRBJ2-7; 11 positions agree with TRBD1. The CDR3 is made up of 19 amino acids. Germline CDR1 MNHEY, CDR2 SMNVEV (reference sequence). The V segment lost 0 bases and the J segment 5 bases; nucleotides outside the gene matches: 15. CDR3 amino acids: CASSLSAIDPGQGGNEQYF. CDR3 coding DNA: TGTGCCAGCAGTTTATCGGCTATAGACCCGGGACAGGGGGGAAACGAGCAGTACTTC.

The chain couples TRBV4-1 to TRBJ2-7; D is possibly TRBD2 (5 bases). Germline assignment: CDR1 MGHRA and CDR2 YSYEKL. The CDR3 runs to 14 residues. The V and J ends lost 4 bases and 3 bases respectively, with 13 bases between them. CDR3 region: CASSLTIGVYEQYF. The CDR3 DNA reads TGCGCCAGCAGCCTTACGATCGGGGTCTACGAGCAGTACTTC.

The rearrangement uses TRBV7-9 and TRBJ1-3; weak D call: TRBD1 (5 bases). This CDR3 has 14 residues. The V and J ends lost 5 bases and 3 bases respectively, with 11 bases between them. Germline V gives CDR1 SEHNR, CDR2 FQNEAQ (reference sequence). The CDR3 region has the DNA TGTGCCAGCAGCGGGGGAAGTTATGGAAACACCATATATTTT. It codes for CASSGGSYGNTIYF.

The CDR3 region is CAINLGEKLFF. The DNA for the CDR3 is TGTGCCATTAATTTAGGTGAAAAACTGTTTTTT. This chain uses TRBV28 with TRBJ1-4; D ambiguous. The CDR3 totals 11 residues. The germline V gene encodes CDR1 MDHEN and CDR2 SYDVKM. V dropped 10 bases and J dropped 7 bases, with 10 bases sitting between them.

The V and J genes are TRBV12-3 or TRBV12-4 and TRBJ1-1; weak D call: TRBD1 (5 bases). Between the trimmed V and J ends, which lost 3 bases and 1 base, there was a span of 9 bases. The CDR3 extends over 14 amino acids. The CDR3 spells CASSFFRGNTEAFF. CDR3 in DNA: TGTGCCAGCAGTTTTTTTAGGGGGAACACTGAAGCTTTCTTT.

This clonotype was seen a handful of times. V usage is TRBV13 and J usage is TRBJ2-3; D perhaps matches TRBD2 (6 bases). The ends were cut back, 8 bases at V and 6 bases at J, with 21 bases in the middle. Germline V gives CDR1 PRHDT, CDR2 FYEKMQ (reference sequence). This CDR3 is 15 amino acids long. The CDR3 reads CASLSIYGGEDTQYF. The CDR3 DNA is TGTGCCAGCCTATCTATTTATGGCGGGGAGGATACGCAGTATTTT.

This clonotype has just a few counts. The gene calls are TRBV27 and TRBJ2-7; D tentatively reads TRBD1 or TRBD2 (7 bases each). CDR1 and CDR2 (germline): MNHEY, SMNVEV (reference sequence). This CDR3 spans 17 amino acids. V dropped 2 bases and J dropped 2 bases, with 19 bases sitting between them. CDR3 sequence: CASSLRVGRGGTYEQYF. The CDR3 coding sequence is TGTGCCAGCAGTTTAAGGGTCGGCAGGGGGGGAACCTACGAGCAGTACTTC.

This chain links TRBV24-1 with TRBJ2-3; D is perhaps TRBD1 or TRBD2 (5 bases each). V shed 4 bases and J shed 6 bases, with 16 bases lying between them. The CDR3 consists of 15 residues. Germline V lookup: CDR1 KGHDR, CDR2 SFDVKD. Written as DNA, the CDR3 is TGTGCCACCAGTGAACCCGGACGGGACCCCGATACGCAGTATTTT. Amino acid sequence: CATSEPGRDPDTQYF.

The chain uses TRBV2 and TRBJ2-5, with TRBD2 matching over 13 bases. Germline V gives CDR1 SNHLY, CDR2 FYNNEI. The CDR3 length is 16 residues. Trimming at V came to 7 bases and at J to 0 bases, leaving 5 bases not matched to a gene. CDR3 region: CASTGTSGAYQETQYF. The CDR3 DNA follows: TGTGCCAGCACCGGGACTAGCGGGGCGTACCAAGAGACCCAGTACTTC.

This chain joins TRBV9 and TRBJ2-2; either TRBD1 or TRBD2 may supply D (5 bases each). The CDR3 loop spans 14 amino acids. The germline V and J ends were trimmed by 5 bases and 4 bases, with 12 bases remaining between them. Germline assignment: CDR1 SGDLS and CDR2 YYNGEE. The CDR3 sequence: CASRPGPATGELFF. The CDR3 DNA follows: TGTGCCAGCAGACCGGGACCAGCCACCGGGGAGCTGTTTTTT.

The chain joins TRBV5-1 to TRBJ2-5; TRBD1 might be the D (5 bases). Looked up from germline, CDR1 is SGHRS and CDR2 is YFSETQ. V was pared by 0 bases and J by 6 bases, with 12 bases between. The CDR3 sequence is 14 residues long. The CDR3 region has the DNA TGCGCCAGCAGCTTGGACAGGCAGGAGCAGACCCAGTACTTC. Translation gives CASSLDRQEQTQYF.

There are a few counts of this clonotype. The chain couples TRBV7-6 to TRBJ1-1; perhaps TRBD1 as D (5 bases). The CDR3 is made up of 17 amino acids. The germline CDR1 and CDR2 sequences are SGHVS and FNYEAQ. V lost 5 bases to trimming and J lost 4 bases, with 23 bases between them. CDR3 DNA sequence: TGTGCCAGCAGCCCCCACCTGGCAGGGTGGTTCGGCACTGAAGCTTTCTTT. Its translation: CASSPHLAGWFGTEAFF. The full variable domain, rest sourced from reference TRBV7-6 and TRBJ1-1, is GAGVSQSPRYKVTKRGQDVALRCDPISGHVSLYWYRQALGQGPEFLTYFNYEAQQDKSGLPNDRFSAERPEGSISTLTIQRTEQRDSAMYRCASSPHLAGWFGTEAFFGQGTRLTVV.

The chain uses TRBV4-1 and TRBJ1-1; 9 positions match TRBD1. Germline loops: CDR1 MGHRA, CDR2 YSYEKL. V lost 3 bases to trimming and J lost 4 bases; unmatched junction nucleotides: 6. The CDR3 consists of 15 residues. CDR3 region: CASSHTGQGVTEAFF. CDR3 DNA sequence: TGCGCCAGCAGCCACACGGGACAGGGCGTCACTGAAGCTTTCTTT.